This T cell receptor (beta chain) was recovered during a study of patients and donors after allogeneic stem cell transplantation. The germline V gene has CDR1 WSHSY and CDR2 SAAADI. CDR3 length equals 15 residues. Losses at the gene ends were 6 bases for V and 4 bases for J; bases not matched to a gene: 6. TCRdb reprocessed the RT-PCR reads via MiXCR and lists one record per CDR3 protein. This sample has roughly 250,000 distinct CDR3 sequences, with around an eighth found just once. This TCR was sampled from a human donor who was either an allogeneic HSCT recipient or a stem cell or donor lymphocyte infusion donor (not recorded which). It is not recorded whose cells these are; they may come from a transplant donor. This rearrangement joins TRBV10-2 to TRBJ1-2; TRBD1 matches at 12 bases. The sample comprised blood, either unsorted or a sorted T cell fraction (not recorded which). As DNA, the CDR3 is TGCGCCAGCAGCCCCGGGACAGGGGGCGGCTATGGCTACACCTTC. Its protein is CASSPGTGGGYGYTF.